A single sample is the source of the 13 T cell receptor beta chains below, sequenced in a study of T cells in Graves' hyperthyroidism and ophthalmopathy. Amplified TCR beta CDR3 regions derived from RNA transcripts. The HTBI primer set drove a first-round RT-PCR of the TCR CDR3. TCRdb called the multiplex PCR reads again in MiXCR, with one record for every CDR3 protein. The sample contains around 600,000 distinct CDR3 sequences, about 14% of which appear only once. The sample consisted of blood. The receptors were gathered from a woman in her forties or fifties with Graves' ophthalmopathy.

There are many counts of this clonotype. The chain recombines TRBV2 with TRBJ2-2; 11 nucleotides agree with TRBD1. The ends lost 7 bases at V and 7 bases at J; junction bases unmatched: 14. The length of the CDR3 is 17 residues. In germline, CDR1 is SNHLY, CDR2 FYNNEI. The CDR3 here is CASIWTGGARSGGELFF. The CDR3 region has the DNA TGTGCCAGCATTTGGACAGGGGGCGCCCGAAGTGGCGGGGAGCTGTTTTTT.

The sample holds many counts of this clonotype. The chain combines TRBV28 with TRBJ2-6, with a tentative D call TRBD2 (6 bases). The CDR3 loop spans 15 amino acids. In germline, CDR1 is MDHEN, CDR2 SYDVKM. Trimming removed 7 bases at V and 2 bases at J, with 12 bases between. The CDR3 protein is CASTQGGAGANVLTF. The CDR3 nucleotides read TGTGCCAGCACCCAGGGAGGCGCTGGGGCCAACGTCCTGACTTTC.

The chain carries TRBV7-2 and TRBJ1-4, with D possibly being TRBD1 (5 bases). Trimming stripped 3 bases from V and 7 bases from J, with 12 bases between. The CDR3 is 14 residues long. CDR1 SGHTA and CDR2 FQGNSA come from the germline V gene. Here the CDR3 DNA reads TGTGCCAGCAGCTTTCAGAGGGGAGCTGAAAAACTGTTTTTT. Amino acid sequence: CASSFQRGAEKLFF.

This clonotype was counted ten times or more. The gene calls are TRBV20-1 and TRBJ2-1, with 10 bases lining up with TRBD2. Germline CDR1 reads DFQATT; CDR2 reads SNEGSKA (reference sequence). The CDR3 has 18 amino acids. V was clipped by 0 bases and J by 8 bases; unmatched bases: 16. Here the CDR3 reads CSARDGTSASQAVHEQFF. CDR3 DNA sequence: TGCAGTGCTAGAGATGGGACTAGCGCGAGTCAAGCTGTCCATGAGCAGTTCTTC.

This chain uses TRBV24-1 with TRBJ2-2; 8 nucleotides align to TRBD1. Germline V gene lookup returns CDR1 KGHDR and CDR2 SFDVKD. Trimming at V came to 5 bases and at J to 0 bases, leaving 13 bases not matched to a gene. The CDR3 loop spans 19 amino acids. The CDR3 coding sequence is TGTGCCACCAGTGCCCCCGGGACAGGCCCGACTTCGAACACCGGGGAGCTGTTTTTT. Amino acid sequence: CATSAPGTGPTSNTGELFF.

A note on this clonotype: This may be a read error, as it is one base from a much larger clone. The rearrangement joins TRBV7-6 to TRBJ2-7; TRBD1 is a possible D gene (6 bases). CDR1 is SGHVS, CDR2 FNYEAQ, per germline. The CDR3 consists of 15 residues. Trimming removed 8 bases at V and 3 bases at J, with 20 bases between. The CDR3 DNA is TGTGCCAGCGGCCTCGGGACGAACAGGGACTACGAGCAGTACTTC. Translated: CASGLGTNRDYEQYF.

This clonotype was picked up a small number of times. The chain is built from TRBV7-9 and TRBJ1-4; D ambiguous. Per the germline V gene, CDR1 is SEHNR and CDR2 is FQNEAQ (reference sequence). CDR3 size: 16 residues. V lost 1 base and J 5 bases, leaving 14 bases between the germline ends. The CDR3: CASSLEFGVGNEKLFF. CDR3 nucleotides: TGTGCCAGCAGCTTAGAGTTTGGGGTCGGGAATGAAAAACTGTTTTTT.

This clonotype has a count of ten or more. The V and J genes are TRBV7-2 and TRBJ2-5, with 7 bases matching TRBD1. V lost 2 bases to trimming and J lost 0 bases; unmatched junction nucleotides: 9. CDR3 length equals 17 residues. CDR1 SGHTA and CDR2 FQGNSA come from the germline V gene. CDR3 amino acids: CASSLRGRDRDQETQYF. In nucleotides, the CDR3 is TGTGCCAGCAGCTTAAGAGGACGGGACAGAGACCAAGAGACCCAGTACTTC.

This clonotype was seen many times. The V call is TRBV11-2, the J call TRBJ2-2; D remains ambiguous. V gave up 2 bases and J gave up 6 bases, with 16 bases separating them. The V gene's germline CDR1 is SGHAT and CDR2 FQNNGV. This CDR3 region has 16 residues. Here the CDR3 DNA reads TGTGCCAGCAGCTTATCATCGATTCGGGTATCCGGGGAGCTGTTTTTT. Its translation: CASSLSSIRVSGELFF.

This clonotype occurred a few times. V is TRBV7-2 and J is TRBJ1-5; 8 bases agree with TRBD1. Germline values: CDR1 SGHTA, CDR2 FQGNSA. The CDR3 runs to 17 residues. V lost 5 bases to trimming and J lost 2 bases; unmatched junction nucleotides: 11. CDR3 in amino acids: CASSPDPGQGRNQPQHF. CDR3 bases: TGTGCCAGCAGCCCAGATCCAGGACAGGGACGCAATCAGCCCCAGCATTTT.

This clonotype has at least ten counts. J is TRBJ2-2 and V is TRBV7-8, with D possibly being TRBD1 (5 bases). The CDR3 length is 17 residues. The ends were cut back, 5 bases at V and 3 bases at J, with 19 bases in the middle. Germline V lookup: CDR1 SGHVS, CDR2 FQNEAQ. CDR3 amino acids: CASSPRLGRVDTGELFF. CDR3 bases: TGTGCCAGCAGCCCCAGGTTGGGCAGGGTTGACACCGGGGAGCTGTTTTTT.

This clonotype was recorded a few times. J is TRBJ2-5 and V is TRBV5-1, with TRBD2 matching over 13 bases. Per germline, CDR1 SGHRS and CDR2 YFSETQ. The V gene end was trimmed by 2 bases and the J gene end by 5 bases; junction bases not matched to a gene: 12. There are 18 residues in the CDR3. CDR3: CASSFLSTSGRARETQYF. The CDR3, as DNA: TGCGCCAGCAGCTTCTTATCAACTAGCGGGAGGGCCAGGGAGACCCAGTACTTC.

This clonotype has ten or more counts. This chain uses TRBV27 with TRBJ1-2; 7 bases are shared with TRBD1. Germline V gene data show CDR1 as MNHEY and CDR2 as SMNVEV (reference sequence). This CDR3 region has 18 residues. V was pared by 0 bases and J by 6 bases, with 16 bases of the junction left unmatched. CDR3 sequence (DNA): TGTGCCAGCAGTTTATCGGCCTATAGACAGGGAAGAAAGGATGGCTACACCTTC. Protein: CASSLSAYRQGRKDGYTF.